The rows below give T cell receptor beta chains drawn from one sample of a study of OX40 agonist ivuxolimab in advanced cancers. Profiled with immunoSEQ multiplex PCR; TCRdb holds only in-frame clones, not every one. There are some 50,000 clones in the sample; 70% to 90% occur only once, and less than 4% lies in the top ten. Here the sequenced sample was CD4+ or CD8+ T cells sorted from blood, taken in a trial of the OX40 agonist ivuxolimab. These receptors originate from an adult with an advanced solid tumor such as melanoma, head and neck, liver or kidney cancer. The CDR3 runs from the conserved cysteine through the conserved F or W. Fields, in order: D gene, V gene, clone size, J gene, CDR3 DNA, CDR3 protein. A D gene is named only where the DNA matches it firmly. Not all rows give a size; the values are once, few, many and, for expanded clones, a class.

TRBD1	TRBV2	NA	TRBJ1-1	TGTGCCAGCAGGGGCACTCAGGGGGGTGGCACTGAAGCTTTCTTT	CASRGTQGGGTEAFF
NA	TRBV7-8	NA	TRBJ1-4	TGTGCCAGCAGCCTCGGATTCAAACTGTTTTTT	CASSLGFKLFF
NA	TRBV30	NA	TRBJ1-6	TGTGCCTGGAGTGTACCCCTAGGGGGGGGAGAAGGGAATTCACCCCTCCACTTT	CAWSVPLGGGEGNSPLHF
NA	TRBV19	NA	TRBJ1-4	TGTGCCAGTAGTGACAGAGGAGGGCGGATTAATGAAAAACTGTTTTTT	CASSDRGGRINEKLFF
NA	TRBV29-1	once	TRBJ1-5	TGCAGCGTTGGGGTAGGGGCCACCAATCAGCCCCAGCATTTT	CSVGVGATNQPQHF
NA	TRBV15	NA	TRBJ1-3	TGTGCCACCAGCAAGGGGGAGGGCTCTGGAAACACCATATATTTT	CATSKGEGSGNTIYF
TRBD1	TRBV28	once	TRBJ1-1	TGTGCCAGCAGTCCGGGGGACAGGAAGAACACTGAAGCTTTCTTT	CASSPGDRKNTEAFF
TRBD1	TRBV2	NA	TRBJ1-2	TGTGCCAGCAGTGAACAGAGACAGGGCGGCTACACCTTC	CASSEQRQGGYTF
NA	TRBV7-2	NA	TRBJ1-5	TGTGCCAGCAGCACTTATGGGGGGGACACGAGTCAGCCCCAGCATTTT	CASSTYGGDTSQPQHF
TRBD1	TRBV29-1	NA	TRBJ2-7	TGCAGCGTTGAGGGACAGGGGTTTTACGAGCAGTACTTC	CSVEGQGFYEQYF
NA	TRBV19	NA	TRBJ1-4	TGTGCCAGTAGTCCCCGGGGCAGGACGGGAGAAAAACTGTTTTTT	CASSPRGRTGEKLFF
NA	TRBV4-2	NA	TRBJ2-1	TGTGCCAGCAGCCTGAGCAGCGGCCCGGTGAATGAGCAGTTCTTC	CASSLSSGPVNEQFF
TRBD2	TRBV7-3	once	TRBJ2-3	TGTGCCAGCAGCTGGTCTAGCGGGGGTAACACAGATACGCAGTATTTT	CASSWSSGGNTDTQYF
TRBD1	TRBV5-1	NA	TRBJ1-3	TGCGCCAGCAGCTCTCAGGGGGTCTCTGGAAACACCATATATTTT	CASSSQGVSGNTIYF
TRBD2	TRBV19	NA	TRBJ2-7	TGTGCCAGTAGTGTTAGCGGGGGGCGAGCCTACGAGCAGTACTTC	CASSVSGGRAYEQYF
NA	TRBV5-6	NA	TRBJ2-2	TGTGCCAGCAGCTTGCTGACGCTCTACGACACCGGGGAGCTGTTTTTT	CASSLLTLYDTGELFF
TRBD1	TRBV27	NA	TRBJ2-2	TGTGCCAGCAGTTTTAGGGACAGGGGGGTAAACACCGGGGAGCTGTTTTTT	CASSFRDRGVNTGELFF
TRBD2	TRBV5-6	NA	TRBJ2-1	TGTGCCAGCAGCTTGCCTCTAGCGGGGGCTTATGAGCAGTTCTTC	CASSLPLAGAYEQFF
NA	TRBV7-6	NA	TRBJ2-5	TGTGCCAGCAGCCTGGGGGGCGGGGGAAGTGGAGAGACCCAGTACTTC	CASSLGGGGSGETQYF
TRBD2	TRBV7-2	NA	TRBJ2-7	TGTGCCAGCGGCAAGGGAGGGACGGCGGCATCCTACGAGCAGTACTTC	CASGKGGTAASYEQYF
NA	TRBV29-1	NA	TRBJ1-1	TGCAGCGGGTCGGTGGGAGACACTGAAGCTTTCTTT	CSGSVGDTEAFF
TRBD1	TRBV7-6	few	TRBJ2-3	TGTGCCAGCAACCGACAGGGACATAGCACAGATACGCAGTATTTT	CASNRQGHSTDTQYF
TRBD2	TRBV7-8	NA	TRBJ2-1	TGTGCCAGCAGCTCTAGACTAGCGGGGGGAGGTGAGCAGTTCTTC	CASSSRLAGGGEQFF
NA	TRBV4-1	NA	TRBJ2-1	TGCGCCAGCAGCCAAGAGAAGGCTGACTGGACCGCCTACAATGAGCAGTTCTTC	CASSQEKADWTAYNEQFF
TRBD1	TRBV7-2	NA	TRBJ1-2	TGTGCCAGCAGGAGAAAAGAGAAACGACAGGGGGCGAGGGGCTACACCTTC	CASRRKEKRQGARGYTF
TRBD2	TRBV27	once	TRBJ2-7	TGTGCCAGCCTGGGGGGGGACCAGCAGTACTTC	CASLGGDQQYF
NA	TRBV4-2	NA	TRBJ1-1	TGTGCCAGCAGCCAACCCGGAACGAACACTGAAGCTTTCTTT	CASSQPGTNTEAFF
NA	TRBV7-2	NA	TRBJ1-2	TGTGCCAGCAGCTTAGAACAAGAGGGTTTAAGGGGCTACACCTTC	CASSLEQEGLRGYTF
NA	TRBV14	few	TRBJ2-2	TGTGCCAGCAGCAAGGTTGACAGTTACAACGGGGAGCTGTTTTTT	CASSKVDSYNGELFF
NA	TRBV28	NA	TRBJ2-5	TGTGCCAGCAGTTTGCAAGAGACCCAGTACTTC	CASSLQETQYF
TRBD1	TRBV6-5	NA	TRBJ2-7	TGTGCCAGCTCAATGGGACAGGGATTTAACGAGCAGTACTTC	CASSMGQGFNEQYF
TRBD2	TRBV5-1	NA	TRBJ2-1	TGCGCCAGCAGCCCGAGGACTAGCGGGGGGGTATCACCCCTTAATGAGCAGTTCTTC	CASSPRTSGGVSPLNEQFF
NA	TRBV7-9	NA	TRBJ2-2	TGTGCCAGCAGCTTACGGGACGGTAACACCGGGGAGCTGTTTTTT	CASSLRDGNTGELFF
TRBD2	TRBV5-4	few	TRBJ2-5	TGTGCCAGTAAGAGGGAGCGGGGGCAAGAGACCCAGTACTTC	CASKRERGQETQYF
NA	TRBV6-5	NA	TRBJ2-7	TGTGCCAGCAGTTACGTAGTGGGCTCCCTCGAGCAGTACTTC	CASSYVVGSLEQYF
NA	TRBV14	NA	TRBJ2-5	TGTGCCAGCAGCCAAATAGGGGGACAAGAGACCCAGTACTTC	CASSQIGGQETQYF
NA	TRBV6-1	NA	TRBJ1-6	TGTGCCAGCAGTGGCCCGGCCCGAGGGACCCTCCACTTT	CASSGPARGTLHF
TRBD2	TRBV27	NA	TRBJ2-5	TGTGCCAGCAGGAAGAGCGGGGTCACTGAAGAGACCCAGTACTTC	CASRKSGVTEETQYF
NA	TRBV11-2	NA	TRBJ2-4	TGTGCCAGCAGCTCCAGGGTGACCAAAAACATTCAGTACTTC	CASSSRVTKNIQYF
NA	TRBV21-1	NA	TRBJ1-3	TGTGCCTTTCACAGGTGTTTCTCTGGAAACACCATATATTTT	CAFHRCFSGNTIYF
NA	TRBV2	NA	TRBJ1-2	TGTGCCAGCAGTCTAGGTGCCCCGAGGGCTGGCTACACCTTC	CASSLGAPRAGYTF
TRBD1	TRBV27	NA	TRBJ1-6	TGTGCCAGCAGTCCGACAGGGGGCATTTCACCCCTCCACTTT	CASSPTGGISPLHF
TRBD1	TRBV7-2	NA	TRBJ2-5	TGTGCCAGCAGCCGCCAACAGGGGTCGAGGCCCCAGTACTTC	CASSRQQGSRPQYF
TRBD2	TRBV7-9	NA	TRBJ2-5	TGTGCCAGCAGCCCGGGGACTAGCTCAGGGACCCAGTACTTC	CASSPGTSSGTQYF
NA	TRBV4-3	NA	TRBJ1-6	TGCGCCAGCAGCCAAGAGCTGCGGCAGGGGCGTTCACCCCTCCACTTT	CASSQELRQGRSPLHF
NA	TRBV20-1	NA	TRBJ2-3	TGCAGTGGGGGGAGCACAGATACGCAGTATTTT	CSGGSTDTQYF
NA	TRBV21-1	NA	TRBJ1-5	TGTGCCAGCAGCAATTTACAGGGGAACGGGCAGCCCCAGCATTTT	CASSNLQGNGQPQHF
TRBD1	TRBV19	NA	TRBJ1-1	TGTGCCAGTAGTTACCGGGGACAGGGCGGTACTGAAGCTTTCTTT	CASSYRGQGGTEAFF
TRBD1	TRBV7-9	NA	TRBJ2-7	TGTGCCAGCAGCTCGAACAGGGGCGAGCAGTACTTC	CASSSNRGEQYF
TRBD1	TRBV25-1	NA	TRBJ1-5	TGTGCCAGCAGTCGGACAGGGGATAATCAGCCCCAGCATTTT	CASSRTGDNQPQHF
NA	TRBV6-1	NA	TRBJ2-7	TGTGCCACCGGGGTCCACGAGCAGTACTTC	CATGVHEQYF
TRBD2	TRBV5-1	NA	TRBJ2-7	TGCGCCAGCAGGTCCGGGGGGGCCGGCTACGAGCAGTACTTC	CASRSGGAGYEQYF
NA	TRBV7-2	NA	TRBJ2-1	TGTGCCAGCAGCTTTAGACGGGGGTACAATGAGCAGTTCTTC	CASSFRRGYNEQFF
NA	TRBV7-2	NA	TRBJ2-4	TGTGCCAGCAGCTTAGAGGGCAGGGGATACAAAAACATTCAGTACTTC	CASSLEGRGYKNIQYF
TRBD1	TRBV9	NA	TRBJ1-6	TGTGCCGAAGGGACAGGGTTTAATTCACCCCTCCACTTT	CAEGTGFNSPLHF
NA	TRBV7-2	NA	TRBJ2-5	TGTGCCAGCAGCCCCGACCCCCAAGAGACCCAGTACTTC	CASSPDPQETQYF
NA	TRBV7-2	NA	TRBJ2-3	TGTGCCAGCAGCCCTGTCCCAGATACGCAGTATTTT	CASSPVPDTQYF